This T cell receptor (beta chain) comes out of a study of Ad26.COV2.S vaccination and SARS-CoV-2 variants. Overall study results and limits: Spike-specific TCR breadth in vaccine recipients exceeded that seen in placebo recipients.

The protocol was immunoSEQ multiplex PCR, while the TCRdb copy is restricted to in-frame clones and leaves out a portion. The sample carries approximately 410,000 clones, 80% to 95% recorded once. Germline V CDR1 and CDR2: MGHRA, YSYEKL. The CDR3 has 17 amino acids. J gave up 0 bases and V 3 bases, and 1 base lay outside the gene matches. Treatment reported: roughly 19 received Ad26.COV2.S at low or high dose, single or two shots; five or six received placebo; per-sample allocation not given. All samples were drawn on day 63, counting from the first vaccine or placebo injection. An adult of 18-55 years in Boston served as donor. A single count supports this clone. Its specificity is unknown.

The sample here was peripheral blood, taken in a trial of Ad26.COV2.S vaccine versus placebo. This TCR was recovered from a person aged 18-60 years who received the Ad26.COV2.S COVID-19 vaccine or a placebo. V usage is TRBV4-1 and J usage is TRBJ2-6; TRBD2 matches at 11 bases. Here the CDR3 reads CASSQTSGDSGANVLTF. DNA for the CDR3: TGCGCCAGCAGCCAGACTAGCGGGGACTCTGGGGCCAACGTCCTGACTTTC.